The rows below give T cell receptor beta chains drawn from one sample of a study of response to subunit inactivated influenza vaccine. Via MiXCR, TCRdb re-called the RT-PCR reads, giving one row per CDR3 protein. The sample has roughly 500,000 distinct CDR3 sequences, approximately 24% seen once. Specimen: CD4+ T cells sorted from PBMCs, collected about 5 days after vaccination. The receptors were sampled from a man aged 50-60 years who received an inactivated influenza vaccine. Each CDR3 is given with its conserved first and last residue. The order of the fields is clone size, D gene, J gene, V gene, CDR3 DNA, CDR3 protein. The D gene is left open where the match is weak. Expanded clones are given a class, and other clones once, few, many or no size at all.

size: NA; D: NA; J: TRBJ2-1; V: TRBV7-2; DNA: TGTACCAGCAGGGCCAGCCCTTCGTCCTACAATGAGCAGTTCTTC; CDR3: CTSRASPSSYNEQFF
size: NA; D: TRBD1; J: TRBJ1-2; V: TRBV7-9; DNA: TGTGCCAGCAGCTTCTCGGGACAGGGGTTCGCTGGCTACACCTTC; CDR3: CASSFSGQGFAGYTF
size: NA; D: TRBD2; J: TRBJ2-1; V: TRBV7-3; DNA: TGTGCCAGCAGCCCGCCGGGACTAGGAAATGAGCAGTTCTTC; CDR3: CASSPPGLGNEQFF
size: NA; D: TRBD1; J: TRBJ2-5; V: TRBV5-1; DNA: TGCGCCAGCAGCCCCGGGACAGGCACTAAGACCCAGTACTTC; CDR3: CASSPGTGTKTQYF
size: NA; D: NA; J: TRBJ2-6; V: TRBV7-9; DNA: TGTGCCAGCAGCTACTCGTGGCGGATCTCTGGGGCCAACGTCCTGACTTTC; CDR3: CASSYSWRISGANVLTF
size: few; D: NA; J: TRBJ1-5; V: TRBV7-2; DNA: TGTGCCAGCAGCTTGGGACTTTATAGCAATCAGCCCCAGCATTTT; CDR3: CASSLGLYSNQPQHF
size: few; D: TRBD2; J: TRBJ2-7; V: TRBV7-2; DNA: TGTGCCAGCAGGCAAACTAGCGGGTTCTACGAGCAGTACTTC; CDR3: CASRQTSGFYEQYF
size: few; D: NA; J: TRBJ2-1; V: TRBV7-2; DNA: TGTGCCAGCAGCCGAGCCGGGAGAATCAATGAGCAGTTCTTC; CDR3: CASSRAGRINEQFF
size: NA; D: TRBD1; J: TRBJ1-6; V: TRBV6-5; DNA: TGTGCCAGCAGGCCACCCGGGACAGCCCTCCACTTT; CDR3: CASRPPGTALHF
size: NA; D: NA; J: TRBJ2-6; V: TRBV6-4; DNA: TGTGCCAGCAGTGACGGAGGCACTGGGGCCAACGTCCTGACTTTC; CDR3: CASSDGGTGANVLTF
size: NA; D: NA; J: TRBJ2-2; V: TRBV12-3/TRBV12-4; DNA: TGTGCCAGCAGCACAGGGACCTCCCCCGGGGAGCTGTTTTTT; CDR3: CASSTGTSPGELFF
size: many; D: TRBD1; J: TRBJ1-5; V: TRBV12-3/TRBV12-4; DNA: TGTGCCAGCAGTCCAGGGGGCGATTTCAATCAGCCCCAGCATTTT; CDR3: CASSPGGDFNQPQHF
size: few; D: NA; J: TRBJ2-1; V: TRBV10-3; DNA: TGTGCCATCAGCGATATATTAGACAGGTACAATGAGCAGTTCTTC; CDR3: CAISDILDRYNEQFF
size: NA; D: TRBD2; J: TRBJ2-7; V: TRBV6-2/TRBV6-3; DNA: TGTGCCAGCAGTACGACGACTAGCGGCTACGAGCAGTACTTC; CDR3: CASSTTTSGYEQYF
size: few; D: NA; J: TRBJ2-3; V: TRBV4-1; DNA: TGCGCCAGCAGGGTAACAGGGAAAGATACGCAGTATTTT; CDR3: CASRVTGKDTQYF
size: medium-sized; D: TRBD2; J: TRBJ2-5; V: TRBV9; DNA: TGTGCCAGCAGCGAAGCGGGGGGTGGAGAGACCCAGTACTTC; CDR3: CASSEAGGGETQYF
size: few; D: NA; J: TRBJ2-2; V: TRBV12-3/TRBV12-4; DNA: TGTGCCAGCAAAATATCGGGGCCCGGGGAGCTGTTTTTT; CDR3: CASKISGPGELFF
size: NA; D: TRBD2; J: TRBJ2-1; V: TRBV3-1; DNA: TGTGCCAGCAGCCAAGGCCTGACTAGCGGGAGAGGTGAGCAGTTCTTC; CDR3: CASSQGLTSGRGEQFF
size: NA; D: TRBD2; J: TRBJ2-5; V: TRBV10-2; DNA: TGCGCCAGCAAGGCGGGGGGGCTCTCAGAGACCCAGTACTTC; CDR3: CASKAGGLSETQYF
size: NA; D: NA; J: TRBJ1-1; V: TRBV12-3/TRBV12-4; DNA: TGTGCCAGCAGTTTATCCCCCGGCGCGCCTTTCTTT; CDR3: CASSLSPGAPFF
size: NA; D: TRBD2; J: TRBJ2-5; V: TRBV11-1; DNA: TGTGCCAGCAGCCCCAGGACTAGCGGGACGGGAGGTCTGGAGACCCAGTACTTC; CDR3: CASSPRTSGTGGLETQYF
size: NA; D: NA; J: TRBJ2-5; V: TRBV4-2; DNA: TGTGCCAGCAGCCAAGGGCCGGCGAGACTACAAGAGACCCAGTATTTC; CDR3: CASSQGPARLQETQYF
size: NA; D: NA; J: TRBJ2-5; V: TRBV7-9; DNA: TGTGCCAGCAGCTACTTTCAGGGGGGAGGAGAGACCCAGTACTTC; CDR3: CASSYFQGGGETQYF
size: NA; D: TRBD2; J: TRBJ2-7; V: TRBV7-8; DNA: TGTGCCTCAGGTAGCGGGAGCCACGAGCAGTACTTC; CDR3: CASGSGSHEQYF
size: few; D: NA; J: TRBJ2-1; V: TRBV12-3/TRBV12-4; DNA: TGTGCCAGCAGTTTAGGTCTTGGCCCCAATGAGCAGTTCTTC; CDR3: CASSLGLGPNEQFF
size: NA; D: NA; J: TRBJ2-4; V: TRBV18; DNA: TGTGCCAGCTCACCGCCCCAGGTAGCGAACATTCAGTACTTC; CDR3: CASSPPQVANIQYF